One sample yielded the 20 T cell receptor beta chains listed below, sequenced in a study of blood T cells in healthy people across ages (dated by TCRdb to between 2014 and 2017). The library relied on 5' RACE. The sequencer was an Illumina HiSeq 2500. The second PCR ran for about 7 to 11 cycles and used a J-beta primer mix along with a sample-barcoded 5' primer. The raw public data were reprocessed by TCRdb itself: fastp quality trimming at Q25, MiXCR clonotype calling, in-frame beta chains only. Rows are unified per CDR3 protein, each entry keeping the most common DNA and genes. Here the sample has some 790,000 distinct CDR3 sequences; about 28% occur a single time. The top ten constitute 15% to 20% of the sample. Input material: blood. Receptor source: an elderly woman in good health.

The chain recombines TRBV3-1 with TRBJ2-5; D tentatively reads TRBD1 or TRBD2 (5 bases each). Germline V gene lookup returns CDR1 LGHDT and CDR2 YNNKEL (reference sequence). The CDR3 is 15 residues long. V lost 4 bases and J lost 2, with 14 bases in between. The CDR3 loop is CASSLFGTEQETQYF. The CDR3 DNA is TGTGCCAGCAGCCTATTCGGGACCGAGCAAGAGACCCAGTACTTC.

Ten or more counts support this clonotype. The rearrangement joins TRBV30 to TRBJ1-2; D is perhaps TRBD1 (5 bases). V shed 2 bases and J shed 6 bases, with 19 bases lying between them. CDR1 and CDR2 (germline): GTSNPN, SVGIG (reference sequence). The CDR3 has 15 amino acids. The CDR3 region is CAWSLRGAGLNGYTF. The CDR3 DNA reads as TGTGCCTGGAGTCTGAGGGGAGCAGGGCTTAATGGCTACACCTTC.

This clonotype was picked up one time. V is TRBV11-2 and J is TRBJ2-5; a weak D match, TRBD2 (5 bases). Trimming removed 5 bases at V and 3 bases at J, with 13 bases between. CDR3 length equals 14 residues. Germline-derived CDR1 and CDR2 are SGHAT and FQNNGV. This CDR3 is CASSRTGRKETQYF. The CDR3 nucleotides are TGTGCCAGCAGCCGCACGGGAAGGAAAGAGACCCAGTACTTC.

This clonotype was observed at least ten times. The V gene is TRBV20-1, the J gene TRBJ2-5, with TRBD2 as a possible D gene (6 bases). The CDR3 has 13 residues. The V gene lost 6 bases and the J gene lost 5 bases, with 16 bases spanning the gap. Germline V gives CDR1 DFQATT, CDR2 SNEGSKA (reference sequence). The CDR3 coding sequence is TGCAGTGCATCTGTCGGGGGAAGGGAGACCCAGTACTTC. This codes for CSASVGGRETQYF.

As concerns this clonotype: With a much larger clone just one base away, this may be a read error. The chain uses TRBV28 and TRBJ2-1; 14 bases fit TRBD2. CDR1 and CDR2 (germline): MDHEN, SYDVKM. This CDR3 spans 15 amino acids. CDR3 loop: CTSSGTSGGNNEQFF. CDR3 sequence (DNA): TGTACCAGCAGTGGGACTAGCGGGGGTAACAATGAGCAGTTCTTC. Supplemented by reference TRBV28 and TRBJ2-1, the full variable domain reads DVKVTQSSRYLVKRTGEKVFLECVQDMDHENMFWYRQDPGLGLRLIYFSYDVKMKEKGDIPEGYSVSREKKERFSLILESASTNQTSMYLCTSSGTSGGNNEQFFGPGTRLTVL.

This chain joins TRBV6-2 or TRBV6-3 and TRBJ2-7; maybe TRBD1 (6 bases). The V gene's germline CDR1 is MNHEY and CDR2 SVGEGT. The length of the CDR3 is 16 residues. V was clipped by 6 bases and J by 6 bases, with 24 bases between them. The CDR3, as DNA: TGTGCCAGCAGCCCCACCTTTAACAGGGTGGTCGTCGAGCAGTACTTC. This encodes CASSPTFNRVVVEQYF.

This clonotype came up once. A much larger clone sits a single nucleotide away, making a read error possible. CDR3 sequence reads: CTSSPPGQTISGANVLTF. CDR3 DNA sequence: TGTACCAGCTCACCTCCGGGACAGACGATCTCTGGGGCCAACGTCCTGACTTTC. The rearrangement uses TRBV18 and TRBJ2-6, with 7 bases that match TRBD1. This CDR3 comprises 18 residues. The germline V gene encodes CDR1 KGHSH and CDR2 LQKENI.

The chain carries TRBV12-3 or TRBV12-4 and TRBJ2-7; 10 positions match TRBD1. Losses at the gene ends were 5 bases for V and 2 bases for J; bases not matched to a gene: 9. The CDR3 sequence is 16 residues long. The CDR3 region has the DNA TGTGCCAGCAGTACCCGGGACAGGGGAGACCCCTACGAGCAGTACTTC. This encodes CASSTRDRGDPYEQYF.

The rearrangement uses TRBV20-1 and TRBJ1-1; D is uncertain. Germline CDR1 is DFQATT and CDR2 is SNEGSKA (reference sequence). Trimming pared 3 bases from V and 7 bases from J, leaving 6 bases between. The CDR3 is made up of 10 amino acids. CDR3 coding DNA: TGCAGTGCTAGGAGGGATGAAGCTTTCTTT. This sequence encodes CSARRDEAFF.

This clonotype appeared a few times. This chain uses TRBV28 with TRBJ2-1; D is possibly TRBD2 (5 bases). Between the trimmed V and J ends, which lost 3 bases and 0 bases, there was a span of 12 bases. Germline V gene sequence: CDR1 MDHEN, CDR2 SYDVKM. CDR3 length equals 16 residues. DNA of the CDR3: TGTGCCAGCAGTTTCCTGGGAGTTAGCTCCTACAATGAGCAGTTCTTC. This sequence encodes CASSFLGVSSYNEQFF. Full variable domain (rest looked up from reference TRBV28 and TRBJ2-1): DVKVTQSSRYLVKRTGEKVFLECVQDMDHENMFWYRQDPGLGLRLIYFSYDVKMKEKGDIPEGYSVSREKKERFSLILESASTNQTSMYLCASSFLGVSSYNEQFFGPGTRLTVL.

A few counts support this clonotype. The rearrangement uses TRBV12-3 or TRBV12-4 and TRBJ1-4; D remains ambiguous. The germline V and J ends were trimmed by 1 base and 6 bases, with 6 bases remaining between them. The CDR3 totals 13 residues. DNA of the CDR3: TGTGCCAGCAGTTTAGGAGAAGATGAAAAACTGTTTTTT. As protein: CASSLGEDEKLFF.

The chain carries TRBV10-3 and TRBJ2-2, with D maybe TRBD2 (5 bases). This CDR3 spans 14 amino acids. Germline-derived CDR1 and CDR2 are ENHRY and SYGVKD. V shed 4 bases and J shed 3 bases, with 9 bases lying between them. CDR3 in amino acids: CAISGGLDTGELFF. CDR3 nucleotides: TGTGCCATCAGTGGAGGGTTGGACACCGGGGAGCTGTTTTTT.

This clonotype was detected ten times or more. V gene TRBV7-2 combines with J gene TRBJ1-5; no clear D. Trimming shortened V by 2 bases and J by 0 bases, and 5 bases separated the two germline ends. CDR1 SGHTA and CDR2 FQGNSA come from the germline V gene. The CDR3 extends over 14 amino acids. As DNA, the CDR3 is TGTGCCAGCAGCTTACTCTCTAGCAATCAGCCCCAGCATTTT. Protein sequence: CASSLLSSNQPQHF.

This chain links TRBV5-1 with TRBJ2-1; 12 positions agree with TRBD2. This CDR3 contains 17 residues. The germline gives CDR1 SGHRS, CDR2 YFSETQ. The J segment lost 1 base and the V segment lost 2 bases, leaving 4 bases of the junction unmatched. CDR3 protein: CASSFLAGGLSYNEQFF. The CDR3 DNA reads as TGCGCCAGCAGCTTCCTAGCGGGGGGGCTTTCCTACAATGAGCAGTTCTTC. The full variable domain, with the rest looked up from reference TRBV5-1 and TRBJ2-1, is KAGVTQTPRYLIKTRGQQVTLSCSPISGHRSVSWYQQTPGQGLQFLFEYFSETQRNKGNFPGRFSGRQFSNSRSEMNVSTLELGDSALYLCASSFLAGGLSYNEQFFGPGTRLTVL.

The chain carries TRBV24-1 and TRBJ2-2; 7 bases are a match to TRBD2. The CDR3 is 16 amino acids. Germline V gene lookup returns CDR1 KGHDR and CDR2 SFDVKD. J lost 2 bases, V lost 7 bases, and 9 bases had no gene match. The CDR3 DNA is TGTGCCACCAGCTTGGAGGCGGGGGAAAACACCGGGGAGCTGTTTTTT. Amino acids: CATSLEAGENTGELFF.

Many counts were recorded for this clonotype. V and J are TRBV6-1 and TRBJ2-5; 8 bases agree with TRBD1. V lost 1 base to trimming and J lost 5 bases; unmatched junction nucleotides: 6. Germline CDR1 and CDR2: MNHNS and SASEGT. The CDR3 is 15 residues long. DNA of the CDR3: TGTGCCAGCAGTGAAGGACAGGGGAGGTTTGAGACCCAGTACTTC. Protein product: CASSEGQGRFETQYF.

Ten or more counts support this clonotype. V and J are TRBV27 and TRBJ1-6; D is ambiguous. Trimming took 6 bases from V and 13 from J, leaving 16 bases between them. CDR3 length: 13 residues. CDR1 and CDR2 from the germline V gene are MNHEY and SMNVEV (reference sequence). The CDR3 nucleotides are TGTGCCAGCAGGCAGACGACAATTTCGCCCCTCCACTTT. It translates to CASRQTTISPLHF.

This clonotype was found once. A much larger clone is a single base away; this may be a read error. V is TRBV12-3 or TRBV12-4 and J is TRBJ1-2; D perhaps matches TRBD1 (5 bases). V was clipped by 11 bases and J by 0 bases, with 13 bases between them. This CDR3 spans 13 amino acids. The DNA of the CDR3 is TGTGCCGGGGGGACCGCTTCTAACTATGGCTACACCTTC. Protein sequence: CAGGTASNYGYTF.

This clonotype was observed a handful of times. The rearrangement links TRBV5-1 to TRBJ2-3; the match to TRBD2 covers 9 bases. The CDR3 totals 18 residues. V dropped 4 bases and J dropped 0; count of bases not matched to a gene: 12. Germline CDR1 reads SGHRS; CDR2 reads YFSETQ. CDR3 nucleotide sequence: TGCGCCAGCAGCCCCTCAAAGTTAGCGGGGGCGAGCACAGATACGCAGTATTTT. It translates to CASSPSKLAGASTDTQYF.

This clonotype showed up many times. The chain couples TRBV7-2 to TRBJ2-5; 12 positions agree with TRBD2. Trimming cost V 2 bases and J 5 bases; bases outside gene matches: 3. The CDR3 extends over 15 amino acids. Germline CDR1 SGHTA, CDR2 FQGNSA. CDR3 nucleotides: TGTGCCAGCAGCTTAACCGGACTAGCGGGGGAGACCCAGTACTTC. As protein: CASSLTGLAGETQYF.